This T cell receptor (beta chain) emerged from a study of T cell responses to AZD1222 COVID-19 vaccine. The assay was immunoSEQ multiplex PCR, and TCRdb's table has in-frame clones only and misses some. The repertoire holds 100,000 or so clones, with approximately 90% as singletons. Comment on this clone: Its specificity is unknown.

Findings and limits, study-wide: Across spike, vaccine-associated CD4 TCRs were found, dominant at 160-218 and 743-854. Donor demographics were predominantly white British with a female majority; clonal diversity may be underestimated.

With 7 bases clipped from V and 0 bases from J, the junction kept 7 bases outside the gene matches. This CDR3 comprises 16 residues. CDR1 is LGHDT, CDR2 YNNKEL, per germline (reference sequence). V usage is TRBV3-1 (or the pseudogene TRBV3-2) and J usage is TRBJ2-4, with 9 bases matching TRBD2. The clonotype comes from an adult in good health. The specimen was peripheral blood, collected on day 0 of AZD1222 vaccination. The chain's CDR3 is CASKAGGPIAKNIQYF. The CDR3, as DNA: TGTGCCAGCAAGGCGGGGGGGCCGATAGCCAAAAACATTCAGTACTTC.